This is a list of T cell receptor beta chains from one sample in a study of T cell responses to AZD1222 COVID-19 vaccine. Only in-frame clones appear in the TCRdb table, and some are missing; sequencing was by immunoSEQ multiplex PCR. The top ten clones hold over 25% of a sample with 60,000 to 75,000 clones, 89% of them seen once. The starting material was peripheral blood, obtained 28 days after the second AZD1222 dose. Receptors were obtained from an adult who received the AZD1222 COVID-19 vaccine. Both conserved end residues are part of each CDR3. The order of the fields is V gene, clone size, J gene, D gene, CDR3 DNA, CDR3 protein. The D gene is left open where the match is weak. Clone size is stated in some rows and not others, as once, few, many or a class when expanded.

v_gene: TRBV19
abundance: -
j_gene: TRBJ2-5
d_gene: TRBD2
CDR3nt: TGTGCCAGTAGTTCCTCGACTAGCGGGGTTTTTGAGACCCAGTACTTC
CDR3aa: CASSSSTSGVFETQYF

v_gene: TRBV7-9
abundance: -
j_gene: TRBJ1-3
d_gene: -
CDR3nt: TGTGCCAGCAGCACTAGCGGAAACACCATATATTTT
CDR3aa: CASSTSGNTIYF

v_gene: TRBV4-1
abundance: -
j_gene: TRBJ2-7
d_gene: -
CDR3nt: TGCGCCAGCAGCCAAGAATCCGGGGGCGTCTACGAGCAGTACTTC
CDR3aa: CASSQESGGVYEQYF

v_gene: TRBV7-8
abundance: -
j_gene: TRBJ2-2
d_gene: TRBD2
CDR3nt: TGTGCCAGCAGCTTAGTACTAGCGGGAGTTTTAGAGACCGGGGAGCTGTTTTTT
CDR3aa: CASSLVLAGVLETGELFF

v_gene: TRBV29-1
abundance: -
j_gene: TRBJ2-7
d_gene: TRBD2
CDR3nt: TGCAGCGCACTAGGGACTAGTCCCGGGTTGAACTACGAGCAGTACTTC
CDR3aa: CSALGTSPGLNYEQYF

v_gene: TRBV12-3/TRBV12-4
abundance: -
j_gene: TRBJ2-1
d_gene: TRBD2
CDR3nt: TGTGCCAGCAGCCCGGGACTAGTAGCTGAGCAGTTCTTC
CDR3aa: CASSPGLVAEQFF

v_gene: TRBV12-3/TRBV12-4
abundance: few
j_gene: TRBJ1-1
d_gene: -
CDR3nt: TGTGCCAGCACCGTAAATTTGGTCACTGAAGCTTTCTTT
CDR3aa: CASTVNLVTEAFF

v_gene: TRBV19
abundance: once
j_gene: TRBJ1-4
d_gene: -
CDR3nt: TGTGCCAGTAGTCCCAGTTCGGTAGCAACTAATGAAAAACTGTTTTTT
CDR3aa: CASSPSSVATNEKLFF

v_gene: TRBV2
abundance: -
j_gene: TRBJ2-5
d_gene: -
CDR3nt: TGTGCCAGCAGCTTTCAAGAGACCCAGTACTTC
CDR3aa: CASSFQETQYF

v_gene: TRBV7-2
abundance: -
j_gene: TRBJ2-7
d_gene: -
CDR3nt: TGTGCCAGCAGCTCAGAATCGGGACGATCAATCTACGAGCAGTACTTC
CDR3aa: CASSSESGRSIYEQYF

v_gene: TRBV28
abundance: -
j_gene: TRBJ2-7
d_gene: TRBD2
CDR3nt: TGTGCCAGCAGAATAGCGGGGGGGTTGCCCTACGAGCAGTACTTC
CDR3aa: CASRIAGGLPYEQYF

v_gene: TRBV24-1
abundance: -
j_gene: TRBJ2-1
d_gene: -
CDR3nt: TGTGCCACCAGTGATATTGACGGGAAAGGTCGGGATGAGCAGTTCTTC
CDR3aa: CATSDIDGKGRDEQFF

v_gene: TRBV12-3/TRBV12-4
abundance: few
j_gene: TRBJ1-1
d_gene: -
CDR3nt: TGTGCCAGCAGTTTAAGTATGAACACTGAAGCTTTCTTT
CDR3aa: CASSLSMNTEAFF

v_gene: TRBV5-4
abundance: -
j_gene: TRBJ2-3
d_gene: -
CDR3nt: TGTGCCAGCAGCTTGGTAGGGTACCCAGATACGCAGTATTTT
CDR3aa: CASSLVGYPDTQYF

v_gene: TRBV2
abundance: -
j_gene: TRBJ2-3
d_gene: -
CDR3nt: TGTGCCAGCAAGGAGAGTAGCACAGATACGCAGTATTTT
CDR3aa: CASKESSTDTQYF

v_gene: TRBV6-1
abundance: -
j_gene: TRBJ1-5
d_gene: TRBD1
CDR3nt: TGTGCCAGCAGTGACGACAGGGTTAATCAGCCCCAGCATTTT
CDR3aa: CASSDDRVNQPQHF

v_gene: TRBV27
abundance: -
j_gene: TRBJ2-2
d_gene: -
CDR3nt: TGTGCCAGCAGTCTCCTGGACCACCTTGGGCCCGGGGAGCTGTTTTTT
CDR3aa: CASSLLDHLGPGELFF

v_gene: TRBV11-3
abundance: -
j_gene: TRBJ2-2
d_gene: -
CDR3nt: TGTGCCAGCAGCCCCGGCAGGTTCGGGACCGGGGAGCTGTTTTTT
CDR3aa: CASSPGRFGTGELFF

v_gene: TRBV28
abundance: -
j_gene: TRBJ2-1
d_gene: TRBD1
CDR3nt: TGTGCCAGCAGTTCAGACAGGGGGCAAGGCAATGAGCAGTTCTTC
CDR3aa: CASSSDRGQGNEQFF

v_gene: TRBV7-8
abundance: once
j_gene: TRBJ1-6
d_gene: -
CDR3nt: TGTGCCAGCAGCTTAGGCAGGGTTAATTCACCCCTCCACTTT
CDR3aa: CASSLGRVNSPLHF

v_gene: TRBV2
abundance: -
j_gene: TRBJ1-5
d_gene: -
CDR3nt: TGTGCCAGCAGTGATTGGGGGGATCAGCCCCAGCATTTT
CDR3aa: CASSDWGDQPQHF

v_gene: TRBV27
abundance: -
j_gene: TRBJ1-1
d_gene: -
CDR3nt: TGTGCCAGCAGTTCCCTCACCCCGCGCGTGGGGGCTTTCTTT
CDR3aa: CASSSLTPRVGAFF

v_gene: TRBV19
abundance: -
j_gene: TRBJ1-1
d_gene: TRBD1
CDR3nt: TGTGCCAGTAGTTTTGACAGGGAAACTGAAGCTTTCTTT
CDR3aa: CASSFDRETEAFF

v_gene: TRBV10-3
abundance: -
j_gene: TRBJ2-7
d_gene: -
CDR3nt: TGTGCCACCGTAGACGCGGTCGCCTACGAGCAGTACTTC
CDR3aa: CATVDAVAYEQYF

v_gene: TRBV5-1
abundance: -
j_gene: TRBJ2-6
d_gene: -
CDR3nt: TGCGCCACCCGTGCAAGCTCTGGGGCCAACGTCCTGACTTTC
CDR3aa: CATRASSGANVLTF

v_gene: TRBV28
abundance: -
j_gene: TRBJ2-3
d_gene: TRBD2
CDR3nt: TGTGCCAGCAGTTCGGGACTAGAAGGGAGGTATTTT
CDR3aa: CASSSGLEGRYF

v_gene: TRBV5-8
abundance: -
j_gene: TRBJ2-5
d_gene: TRBD1
CDR3nt: TGTGCCAGCAGCTCCCCCTGGACAGGACCGGAGACCCAGTACTTC
CDR3aa: CASSSPWTGPETQYF

v_gene: TRBV18
abundance: -
j_gene: TRBJ2-1
d_gene: TRBD2
CDR3nt: TGTGCCAGCTCAGAGCGGGAGGGCCCTCTGTCCTACAATGAGCAGTTCTTC
CDR3aa: CASSEREGPLSYNEQFF

v_gene: TRBV5-1
abundance: -
j_gene: TRBJ2-5
d_gene: TRBD1
CDR3nt: TGCGCCAGCAGAGCGACTGGGACAGGGGGGGAGACCCAGTACTTC
CDR3aa: CASRATGTGGETQYF

v_gene: TRBV12-3/TRBV12-4
abundance: -
j_gene: TRBJ2-7
d_gene: TRBD2
CDR3nt: TGTGCCAGCAGGGGGACTAGCGGTTACGAGCAGTACTTC
CDR3aa: CASRGTSGYEQYF

v_gene: TRBV30
abundance: few
j_gene: TRBJ1-3
d_gene: TRBD1
CDR3nt: TGTGCCTGGGACATGGGGACAGGTAGAAACACCATATATTTT
CDR3aa: CAWDMGTGRNTIYF

v_gene: TRBV19
abundance: -
j_gene: TRBJ1-6
d_gene: -
CDR3nt: TGTGCCAGTAGTCATCCCGGAAATTCACCCCTCCACTTT
CDR3aa: CASSHPGNSPLHF

v_gene: TRBV28
abundance: -
j_gene: TRBJ2-7
d_gene: TRBD2
CDR3nt: TGTGCCAGCAGTACGGCGGGAGAGAGCAATTTAGGCGAGCAGTACTTC
CDR3aa: CASSTAGESNLGEQYF

v_gene: TRBV14
abundance: -
j_gene: TRBJ1-4
d_gene: TRBD1
CDR3nt: TGTGCCAGCAGCCACCGACAGGGAGGTCTTAATGAAAAACTGTTTTTT
CDR3aa: CASSHRQGGLNEKLFF

v_gene: TRBV19
abundance: -
j_gene: TRBJ1-3
d_gene: -
CDR3nt: TGTGCCAGTACCAGGAGGATATCCAGCTCTGGAAACACCATATATTTT
CDR3aa: CASTRRISSSGNTIYF

v_gene: TRBV11-3
abundance: -
j_gene: TRBJ2-2
d_gene: -
CDR3nt: TGTGCCAGCAGCTTACCGGGTACCGGGGAGCTGTTTTTT
CDR3aa: CASSLPGTGELFF

v_gene: TRBV10-3
abundance: -
j_gene: TRBJ1-5
d_gene: -
CDR3nt: TGTGCCATCAGTGAGGGGGTTCAGCCCCAGCATTTT
CDR3aa: CAISEGVQPQHF

v_gene: TRBV7-9
abundance: -
j_gene: TRBJ1-1
d_gene: -
CDR3nt: TGTGCCAGCAGCCCTCTCGGGCGGAACACTGAAGCTTTCTTT
CDR3aa: CASSPLGRNTEAFF

v_gene: TRBV14
abundance: once
j_gene: TRBJ2-1
d_gene: TRBD1
CDR3nt: TGTGCCAGCACAAGAGCCGGGACAGAGTACAATGAGCAGTTCTTC
CDR3aa: CASTRAGTEYNEQFF

v_gene: TRBV24-1
abundance: -
j_gene: TRBJ2-7
d_gene: TRBD2
CDR3nt: TGTGCCACCAGTGATCTGGGACTAGCGGATGGGCACGAGCAGTACTTC
CDR3aa: CATSDLGLADGHEQYF

v_gene: TRBV27
abundance: -
j_gene: TRBJ1-4
d_gene: TRBD1
CDR3nt: TGTGCCAGCAGTCCGCGGACAGGGGGCGGGTGGGGTGAAAAACTGTTTTTT
CDR3aa: CASSPRTGGGWGEKLFF

v_gene: TRBV27
abundance: -
j_gene: TRBJ2-1
d_gene: TRBD2
CDR3nt: TGTGCCAGCAGGCCCTGGCGGGAGACACGATACAATGAGCAGTTCTTC
CDR3aa: CASRPWRETRYNEQFF